This T cell receptor (beta chain) emerged from a study of beta chain features in type 1 diabetes. Points from the study as a whole: Patients with type 1 diabetes carried fewer insertions and had more deletions at their VDJ junctions. Naive, central memory and regulatory TCRB repertoires appeared more similar among patients than healthy donors. Shorter templates might be favored by PCR, equally in patients and controls. A moderate, significant TCRB CDR3 shortening appeared in type 1 diabetes across four CD4+ subsets.

The authors reverse transcribed all of the isolated RNA, so sequencing captured expressed TCRB transcripts. The repertoire was sequenced with immunoSEQ multiplex PCR; TCRdb's copy has only in-frame clones and lacks some. The sample has approximately 280,000 clones, roughly 15% seen once. A note on this clone: Its antigen is undetermined.

This CDR3 has 16 residues. Germline lookup yields CDR1 MDHEN and CDR2 SYDVKM. The V end lost 7 bases, the J end lost 3 bases, and 21 bases lay between the germline ends. Sequencing was carried out using naive CD4+ T cells from blood. V is TRBV28 and J is TRBJ2-5; a possible D gene is TRBD2 (6 bases). This TCR was recovered from a man aged 18 to 35 with type 1 diabetes. The CDR3 coding sequence is TGTGCCAGCAACAGTCCTGGGGCTACGGGGGAAGAGACCCAGTACTTC. Its protein product is CASNSPGATGEETQYF. The full variable domain, in which reference TRBV28 and TRBJ2-5 provide the parts outside the CDR3, is DVKVTQSSRYLVKRTGEKVFLECVQDMDHENMFWYRQDPGLGLRLIYFSYDVKMKEKGDIPEGYSVSREKKERFSLILESASTNQTSMYLCASNSPGATGEETQYFGPGTRLLVL.